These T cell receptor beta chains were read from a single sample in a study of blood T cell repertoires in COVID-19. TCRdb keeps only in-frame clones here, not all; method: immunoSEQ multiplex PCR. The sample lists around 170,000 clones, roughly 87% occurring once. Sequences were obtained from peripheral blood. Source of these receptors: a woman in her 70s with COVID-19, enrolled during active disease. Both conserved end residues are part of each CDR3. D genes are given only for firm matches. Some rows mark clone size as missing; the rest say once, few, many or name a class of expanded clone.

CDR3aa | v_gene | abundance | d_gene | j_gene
CASSSLDRGGYTF | TRBV28 | . | TRBD1 | TRBJ1-2
CANRDRGPHGELFF | TRBV10-3 | . | TRBD1 | TRBJ2-2
CASSPATSGRGDTQYF | TRBV11-2 | . | TRBD2 | TRBJ2-3
CASRPSGGREEQYF | TRBV28 | . | TRBD2 | TRBJ2-7
CASSLIGQTWDTQYF | TRBV7-2 | . | . | TRBJ2-3
CASSGQTYEQYF | TRBV5-8 | . | . | TRBJ2-7
CASSLTGSSGNTIYF | TRBV7-9 | . | . | TRBJ1-3
CATSDQGAVYNEQFF | TRBV24-1 | . | TRBD1 | TRBJ2-1
CASSSQENTEAFF | TRBV7-9 | few | . | TRBJ1-1
CASSRQATGARNTGELFF | TRBV19 | few | TRBD1 | TRBJ2-2
CAWNLPGQGLYEQYF | TRBV30 | . | TRBD1 | TRBJ2-7
CATWGSLAGARGVDNEQFF | TRBV28 | . | TRBD2 | TRBJ2-1
CASRDRGNTGELFF | TRBV19 | few | TRBD1 | TRBJ2-2
CASSFEGDYGYTF | TRBV5-4 | . | . | TRBJ1-2
CASSRDWNEQFF | TRBV7-2 | . | . | TRBJ2-1